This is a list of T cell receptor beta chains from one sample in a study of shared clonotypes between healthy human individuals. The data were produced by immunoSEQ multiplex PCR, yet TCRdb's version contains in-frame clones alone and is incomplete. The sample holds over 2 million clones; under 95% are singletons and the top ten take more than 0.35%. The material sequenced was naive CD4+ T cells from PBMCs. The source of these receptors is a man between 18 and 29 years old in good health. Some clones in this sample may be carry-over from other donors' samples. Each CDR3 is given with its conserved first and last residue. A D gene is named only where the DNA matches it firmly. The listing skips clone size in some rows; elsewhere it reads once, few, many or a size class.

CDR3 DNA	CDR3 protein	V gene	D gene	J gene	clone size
TGCGCCAGCAGCCCCGTGGGACAAGGAATGAACACTGAAGCTTTCTTT	CASSPVGQGMNTEAFF	TRBV4-1	NA	TRBJ1-1	NA
TGTGCCAGCAGTGGCGGACAGTTGGGAACCGGGGAGCTGTTTTTT	CASSGGQLGTGELFF	TRBV28	NA	TRBJ2-2	once
TGTGCCAGCAGTTTAGGTATTTCCAGGGAAGCTTTCTTT	CASSLGISREAFF	TRBV27	NA	TRBJ1-1	few
TGTGCCAGCAGTGAATTCGGAGGGGTACAGCCCCAGCATTTT	CASSEFGGVQPQHF	TRBV6-1	NA	TRBJ1-5	NA
TGTGCCAGCAGCTTAGGTGGGGGTTCTGGGTACTTC	CASSLGGGSGYF	TRBV7-9	NA	TRBJ2-7	NA
TGTGCCAGCAGCACCCTAGCGGGAGGACCAGATACGCAGTATTTT	CASSTLAGGPDTQYF	TRBV7-2	TRBD2	TRBJ2-3	NA
TGCGCCAGCAGCCAAGATCCGCCACTAGCGGCCAACACCGGGGAGCTGTTTTTT	CASSQDPPLAANTGELFF	TRBV4-1	TRBD2	TRBJ2-2	NA
TGTGCCAGCAGTTATAAAGACAGGGGTGCTCAGCCCCAGCATTTT	CASSYKDRGAQPQHF	TRBV6-6	TRBD1	TRBJ1-5	NA
TGTGCCAGCAGTTACTCAGGACTAACCTACGAGCAGTACTTC	CASSYSGLTYEQYF	TRBV6-5	NA	TRBJ2-7	NA
TGTGCCAGCTCACCACGGACTAGCGGGAGCGTCGGCTCCTACAATGAGCAGTTCTTC	CASSPRTSGSVGSYNEQFF	TRBV18	TRBD2	TRBJ2-1	once
TGCAGCGTTACCGACAGGACCAATCAGCCCCAGCATTTT	CSVTDRTNQPQHF	TRBV29-1	NA	TRBJ1-5	few
TGTGCCAGCAGCACCCAACAAGGCTCCTACGAGCAGTACTTC	CASSTQQGSYEQYF	TRBV7-2	NA	TRBJ2-7	once
TGTGCCAGCAGCTTAGCAAGCGGCAGGGAAAAGTACTTC	CASSLASGREKYF	TRBV7-8	NA	TRBJ2-4	NA
TGTGCCAGCAGCGCCGACGGAAACACCATATATTTT	CASSADGNTIYF	TRBV9	NA	TRBJ1-3	NA
TGTGCCAGTACCGCACAGGCTGGGGCCAACGTCCTGACTTTC	CASTAQAGANVLTF	TRBV19	NA	TRBJ2-6	NA
TGTGCCAGTAGACCGGGACCTCGAAACACCATATATTTT	CASRPGPRNTIYF	TRBV19	NA	TRBJ1-3	NA
TGTGCCATCACTAGCGGGAGAAATGAGCAGTTCTTC	CAITSGRNEQFF	TRBV10-3	TRBD2	TRBJ2-1	once
TGTGCCAGCAGAGAAGGGGGCCAGCCCCAGCATTTT	CASREGGQPQHF	TRBV6-6	TRBD1	TRBJ1-5	NA
TGTGCCACCAGTGGTATGAGGGGTCCTTTCAATGAGCAGTTCTTC	CATSGMRGPFNEQFF	TRBV15	NA	TRBJ2-1	NA
TGTGCCAGCAGAGACTCGGGGGGGCGTCGCAACGAGCAGTACTTC	CASRDSGGRRNEQYF	TRBV28	TRBD2	TRBJ2-7	once
TGTGCCAGCAGCAAAGTGCGACGGACAGTGGACACTGAAGCTTTCTTT	CASSKVRRTVDTEAFF	TRBV21-1	NA	TRBJ1-1	NA
TGTGCCAGCAGCTTAGGCCAGGTCCGTCTCTACGAGCAGTACTTC	CASSLGQVRLYEQYF	TRBV13	NA	TRBJ2-7	NA
TGTGCCAGCAGCTTACAGGGATCCGCAGATACGCAGTATTTT	CASSLQGSADTQYF	TRBV5-4	NA	TRBJ2-3	NA
TGTGCCAGCAGCTTGAAGGGTGTTGGCAATCAGCCCCAGCATTTT	CASSLKGVGNQPQHF	TRBV5-4	NA	TRBJ1-5	NA
TGTGCCAGCAGCCCTACGAGGAGGTCAGGAACTGATACGCAGTATTTT	CASSPTRRSGTDTQYF	TRBV4-2	NA	TRBJ2-3	NA
TGTGCCATCAGCTCGGGACAGGGGTTCGAGCAGTACTTC	CAISSGQGFEQYF	TRBV10-3	TRBD1	TRBJ2-7	NA
TGTGCCAGCAGCGACTTAGCGGGAGGGCCGGATGAGCAGTTCTTC	CASSDLAGGPDEQFF	TRBV7-3	TRBD2	TRBJ2-1	once
TGCAGCGTTGAAGGCTCCATAGGGGGAGTCCCCTACAATGAGCAGTTCTTC	CSVEGSIGGVPYNEQFF	TRBV29-1	NA	TRBJ2-1	NA
TGTGCCTGGAGTCCCGGGGGAGTCGAGCAGTACTTC	CAWSPGGVEQYF	TRBV30	NA	TRBJ2-7	once
TGTGCCAGCAGCAGAGACAGGAGACTAGCGGGACTTTACAATGAGCAGTTCTTC	CASSRDRRLAGLYNEQFF	TRBV7-8	TRBD2	TRBJ2-1	NA
TGTGCCTGGAGTAGGCGGGACCGCCCTGGGGCCAACGTCCTGACTTTC	CAWSRRDRPGANVLTF	TRBV30	NA	TRBJ2-6	NA
TGTGCCAGCAGCGTAGGACTAGCAAATTATGGAAGCACAGATACGCAGTATTTT	CASSVGLANYGSTDTQYF	TRBV9	TRBD2	TRBJ2-3	NA
TGCGCCAGCAGCTTGCTGGTGGGAGGGCCCCACGAGCAGTACTTC	CASSLLVGGPHEQYF	TRBV5-1	TRBD2	TRBJ2-7	NA
TGTGCCAGCAGCGTAGAGGGACTAGCGTTCCACGAGCAGTACTTC	CASSVEGLAFHEQYF	TRBV9	TRBD2	TRBJ2-7	NA
TGTGCCAGCAGTGAAGGGCCGCCAAATGGCTACACCTTC	CASSEGPPNGYTF	TRBV2	NA	TRBJ1-2	NA
TGTGCCAGCAGCGTAGCAGCGGGAGCCTCGTACTACGAGCAGTACTTC	CASSVAAGASYYEQYF	TRBV9	TRBD2	TRBJ2-7	NA
TGTGCCAGCAGTGAAGCTAGCGGGAGGTTGTCTGAGCAGTTCTTC	CASSEASGRLSEQFF	TRBV2	TRBD2	TRBJ2-1	NA
TGCGCCAGCAGCCCACGGGCTGTCAGCTCCTACGAGCAGTACTTC	CASSPRAVSSYEQYF	TRBV5-1	NA	TRBJ2-7	NA
TGTGCCAGCAGCCTAGGCCTCGGGACAGACACAGATACGCAGTATTTT	CASSLGLGTDTDTQYF	TRBV11-3	TRBD1	TRBJ2-3	NA
TGTGCCAGCAGCGTTTACAGTACAAGCTCCTACGAGCAGTACTTC	CASSVYSTSSYEQYF	TRBV9	NA	TRBJ2-7	NA
TGTGCCAGCAGCGGGAGGGCCAACGACGAGCAGTACTTC	CASSGRANDEQYF	TRBV7-2	TRBD2	TRBJ2-7	once
TGTGCCAGCAGCCCCGGGCAGGTCTACGAGCAGTACTTC	CASSPGQVYEQYF	TRBV7-2	NA	TRBJ2-7	NA
TGTGCCAGCAGCCTGACACTAGCCAAAAACATTCAGTACTTC	CASSLTLAKNIQYF	TRBV5-8	NA	TRBJ2-4	NA
TGTGCCAGCAGCGCCCGCCCCTTAACTGAAGCTTTCTTT	CASSARPLTEAFF	TRBV9	NA	TRBJ1-1	NA
TGTGCCAGCAGTGATCTGACGCCGAGCACAGATACGCAGTATTTT	CASSDLTPSTDTQYF	TRBV2	NA	TRBJ2-3	NA
TGTGCCAGCACCTTAAACACCGGGGAGCTGTTTTTT	CASTLNTGELFF	TRBV28	NA	TRBJ2-2	NA
TGTGCCAGCAGCCCTCTAGGGGGGGAAGAGACCCAGTACTTC	CASSPLGGEETQYF	TRBV9	NA	TRBJ2-5	NA
TGTGCCAGTCTCACTGGGGACAGATCCTACGAGCAGTACTTC	CASLTGDRSYEQYF	TRBV28	TRBD1	TRBJ2-7	NA
TGTGCCAGCAGCTTACGCGTGAACACTGAAGCTTTCTTT	CASSLRVNTEAFF	TRBV11-1	NA	TRBJ1-1	once
TGTGCCAGCAGTTTAAGGGGACCCACCTACGAGCAGTACTTC	CASSLRGPTYEQYF	TRBV28	NA	TRBJ2-7	NA
TGTGCCAGCAGTGCACAGACCCCTACTGAAAAACTGTTTTTT	CASSAQTPTEKLFF	TRBV6-1	NA	TRBJ1-4	once